These 17 T cell receptor beta chains share one sample of origin, sequenced in a study of T cell responses to AZD1222 COVID-19 vaccine. The method was immunoSEQ multiplex PCR; TCRdb's version includes in-frame clones alone and lacks a portion of them. This sample carries about 130,000 clones, roughly 90% of them seen once, and the ten largest clones take about 1.6%. Sequenced here: peripheral blood, sampled on day 0 of AZD1222 vaccination. Receptor source: an adult in good health.

The rearrangement links TRBV7-2 to TRBJ1-1, with a weak D call TRBD1 (5 bases). Looked up from germline, CDR1 is SGHTA and CDR2 is FQGNSA. The CDR3 has 14 residues. V was clipped by 1 base and J by 5 bases, with 11 bases between them. The DNA of the CDR3 is TGTGCCAGCAGCTTAGATCGGGGGAGAACTGAAGCTTTCTTT. Protein sequence: CASSLDRGRTEAFF.

The chain is built from TRBV30 and TRBJ1-3; 11 nucleotides match TRBD1. The CDR3 length is 15 residues. In germline, CDR1 is GTSNPN, CDR2 SVGIG (reference sequence). V lost 5 bases, J lost 7 bases, and 10 bases stayed unmatched. CDR3 residues: CAWLAGTGGPNTIYF. CDR3 DNA: TGTGCCTGGCTGGCCGGGACAGGGGGTCCCAACACCATATATTTT.

This CDR3 is CAWSGQVDDYGYTF. CDR3 nucleotide sequence: TGTGCCTGGAGTGGACAGGTCGATGACTATGGCTACACCTTC. This chain uses TRBV30 with TRBJ1-2; TRBD1 might be the D (6 bases). The germline gives CDR1 GTSNPN, CDR2 SVGIG (reference sequence). Trimming took 1 base from V and 3 from J, leaving 12 bases between them. This CDR3 has 14 residues.

CDR3 nucleotides: TGTGCCATCGGGCAGAACGTGGGGGGAAATAGCAATCAGCCCCAGCATTTT. Residues: CAIGQNVGGNSNQPQHF. The chain carries TRBV10-3 and TRBJ1-5; tentative D call: TRBD1 (5 bases). CDR3 size: 17 residues. Trimming removed 8 bases from V and 0 bases from J, with 20 bases in between. Germline-derived CDR1 and CDR2 are ENHRY and SYGVKD.

The chain is built from TRBV9 and TRBJ2-7; the D gene is possibly TRBD1 (5 bases). CDR3 length: 14 residues. The germline V and J ends were trimmed by 1 base and 1 base, with 9 bases remaining between them. Germline V CDR1 and CDR2: SGDLS, YYNGEE. The CDR3 loop reads CASSVQGTSYEQYF. DNA of the CDR3: TGTGCCAGCAGCGTACAGGGAACATCCTACGAGCAGTACTTC.

J is TRBJ2-1 and V is TRBV2; D ambiguous. Germline V lookup: CDR1 SNHLY, CDR2 FYNNEI. V lost 4 bases and J 4 bases, leaving 5 bases between the germline ends. The CDR3 contains 12 residues. CDR3 protein: CASSGDYNEQFF. CDR3 nucleotide sequence: TGTGCCAGCAGTGGGGATTACAATGAGCAGTTCTTC. Supplemented by reference TRBV2 and TRBJ2-1, the full variable domain reads EPEVTQTPSHQVTQMGQEVILRCVPISNHLYFYWYRQILGQKVEFLVSFYNNEISEKSEIFDDQFSVERPDGSNFTLKIRSTKLEDSAMYFCASSGDYNEQFFGPGTRLTVL.

This chain uses TRBV2 with TRBJ2-2, with unresolved D. This CDR3 has 15 residues. Germline V gene sequence: CDR1 SNHLY, CDR2 FYNNEI. Trimming cost V 6 bases and J 2 bases, with 13 bases left between them. CDR3 loop: CASSLVRTNTGELFF. Here the CDR3 DNA reads TGTGCCAGCAGCCTAGTGAGAACCAACACCGGGGAGCTGTTTTTT.

The V and J genes are TRBV9 and TRBJ2-1, with D possibly called TRBD1 or TRBD2 (5 bases each). V shed 3 bases and J shed 9 bases, with 13 bases lying between them. Germline CDR1 reads SGDLS; CDR2 reads YYNGEE. The CDR3 is made up of 13 amino acids. Here the CDR3 reads CASSAGPRGEQFF. The CDR3 DNA is TGTGCCAGCAGCGCCGGGCCGAGGGGTGAGCAGTTCTTC.

The V and J genes are TRBV2 and TRBJ1-1; a possible D gene is TRBD1 (5 bases). The ends were cut back, 5 bases at V and 4 bases at J, with 8 bases in the middle. Per the germline V gene, CDR1 is SNHLY and CDR2 is FYNNEI. The CDR3 has 12 amino acids. The CDR3 coding sequence is TGTGCCAGCAGTCCAGGGTTCACTGAAGCTTTCTTT. Its protein product is CASSPGFTEAFF.

This chain links TRBV30 with TRBJ2-1; no clear D gene. V was trimmed by 2 bases and J by 7 bases, leaving 15 bases between them. The germline V gene has CDR1 GTSNPN and CDR2 SVGIG (reference sequence). The CDR3 is made up of 14 amino acids. For the CDR3, the DNA is TGTGCCTGGAGTCCATTTCTTTGGGGAAATGAGCAGTTCTTC. Its translation is CAWSPFLWGNEQFF.

The V call is TRBV5-6, the J call TRBJ1-2, with a weak D call TRBD1 (6 bases). Germline loops: CDR1 SGHDT, CDR2 YYEEEE. This CDR3 is 12 amino acids long. Trimming stripped 4 bases from V and 7 bases from J, with 11 bases between. The DNA of the CDR3 is TGTGCCAGCAGCCCAAGCAGGGGTGGCTACACCTTC. Its translation is CASSPSRGGYTF.

The genes are TRBV30 and TRBJ1-2; no clear D. The germline V and J ends were trimmed by 8 bases and 9 bases, with 22 bases remaining between them. CDR3 size: 13 residues. Germline values: CDR1 GTSNPN, CDR2 SVGIG (reference sequence). The CDR3 sequence is CAIRSRSDGSYTF. The CDR3 nucleotides are TGTGCCATTAGAAGTCGTTCCGATGGGAGCTACACCTTC. The full variable domain, rest sourced from reference TRBV30 and TRBJ1-2, is SQTIHQWPATLVQPVGSPLSLECTVEGTSNPNLYWYRQAAGRGLQLLFYSVGIGQISSEVPQNLSASRPQDRQFILSSKKLLLSDSGFYLCAIRSRSDGSYTFGSGTRLTVV.

V usage is TRBV7-3 and J usage is TRBJ2-3; 7 bases map to TRBD1. Germline CDR1 is SGHTA and CDR2 is FQGTGA. J gave up 0 bases and V 6 bases, and 3 bases lay outside the gene matches. The CDR3 loop spans 14 amino acids. In DNA, the CDR3 is TGTGCCAGCAGTGTCAGGGGGAGCACAGATACGCAGTATTTT. As protein: CASSVRGSTDTQYF.

This clone was detected once. The chain recombines TRBV10-3 with TRBJ1-4; possible D gene TRBD1, 5 bases. The CDR3 consists of 14 residues. V lost 4 bases and J lost 7, with 13 bases in between. Germline V gene data show CDR1 as ENHRY and CDR2 as SYGVKD. CDR3 bases: TGTGCCATCAGTGCTGGGGGTCCGGGTGAAAAACTGTTTTTT. Protein: CAISAGGPGEKLFF.

The chain combines TRBV4-3 with TRBJ2-1; a weak D match, TRBD2 (5 bases). This CDR3 is built from 17 residues. Germline V lookup: CDR1 LGHNA, CDR2 YSLEER. Trimming cost V 0 bases and J 8 bases, with 20 bases left between them. As DNA, the CDR3 is TGCGCCAGCAGCCAAGACCTATTGGACTCCCCCGGGGATGAGCAGTTCTTC. This sequence encodes CASSQDLLDSPGDEQFF.

V is TRBV9 and J is TRBJ1-4; 8 bases fit TRBD1. Losses at the gene ends were 1 base for V and 8 bases for J; bases not matched to a gene: 4. The CDR3 runs to 14 residues. The germline CDR1 and CDR2 sequences are SGDLS and YYNGEE. CDR3 nucleotides: TGTGCCAGCAGCGTACAGGGGGCTGCCGAAAAACTGTTTTTT. Its translation: CASSVQGAAEKLFF.

The J gene is TRBJ2-3, the V gene TRBV27; D is unclear. Between the trimmed V and J ends, which lost 6 bases and 0 bases, there was a span of 7 bases. The CDR3 covers 13 residues. CDR1 is MNHEY and CDR2 is SMNVEV in the germline V gene (reference sequence). CDR3 nucleotide sequence: TGTGCCAGCAGGTCCCAGAGCACAGATACGCAGTATTTT. It translates to CASRSQSTDTQYF.